This T cell receptor beta chain was sequenced in a study of cytomegalovirus exposure and HLA in healthy donors. PCR employed 60 Vbeta and 13 Jbeta primers. Repertoires were generated with immunoSEQ multiplex PCR, while TCRdb's copy carries only in-frame clones and drops some. The sample includes around 150,000 clones, 60% to 85% of them seen just once. For this clone: Antigen specificity is unknown.

Overall study findings and caveats: Productive rates of about 90% or about 30% were seen for most TCR beta V segments in an earlier analysis.

Sequencing was done on a sample of PBMCs. This TCR was sampled from a male donor in good health and CMV-seronegative.

The CDR3: CASSVRTWGEAFF. CDR3 DNA sequence: TGTGCCAGCAGTGTCCGGACTTGGGGTGAAGCTTTCTTT. The J gene is TRBJ1-1, the V gene TRBV6-4, with unresolved D. Germline CDR1 and CDR2: MRHNA and SNTAGT. The V end was cut by 4 bases, the J end by 7 bases, with 13 bases between. CDR3 length: 13 residues.